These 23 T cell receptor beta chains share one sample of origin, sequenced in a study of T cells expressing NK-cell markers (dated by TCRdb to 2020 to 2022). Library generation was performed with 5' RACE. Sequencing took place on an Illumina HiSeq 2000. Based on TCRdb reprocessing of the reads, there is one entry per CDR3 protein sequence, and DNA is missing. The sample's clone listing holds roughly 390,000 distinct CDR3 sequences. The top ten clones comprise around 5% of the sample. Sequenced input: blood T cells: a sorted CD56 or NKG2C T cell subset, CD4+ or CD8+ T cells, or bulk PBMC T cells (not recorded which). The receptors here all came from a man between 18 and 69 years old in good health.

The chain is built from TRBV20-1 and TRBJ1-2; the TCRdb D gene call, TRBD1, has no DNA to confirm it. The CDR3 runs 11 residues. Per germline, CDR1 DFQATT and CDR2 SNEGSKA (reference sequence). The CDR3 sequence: CSARHSYGYTF.

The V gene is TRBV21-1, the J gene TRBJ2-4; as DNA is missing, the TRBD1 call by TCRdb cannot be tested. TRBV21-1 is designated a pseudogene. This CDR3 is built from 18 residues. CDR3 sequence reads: CASSKEGVETLAKNIQYF.

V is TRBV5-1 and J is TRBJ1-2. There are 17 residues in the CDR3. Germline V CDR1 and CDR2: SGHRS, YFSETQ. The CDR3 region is CASSSLLGGSINYGYTF.

CDR3: CSARKLALEQFF. The chain carries TRBV20-1 and TRBJ2-1; TCRdb reports TRBD2, a call that lacks DNA to check it against. This CDR3 has 12 amino acids. CDR1 DFQATT and CDR2 SNEGSKA come from the germline V gene (reference sequence).

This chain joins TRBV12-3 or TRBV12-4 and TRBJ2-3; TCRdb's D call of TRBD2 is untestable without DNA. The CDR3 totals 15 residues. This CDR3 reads CASSPGLLFTDTQYF.

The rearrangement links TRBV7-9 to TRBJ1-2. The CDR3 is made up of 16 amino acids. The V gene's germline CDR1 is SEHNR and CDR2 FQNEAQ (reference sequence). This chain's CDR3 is CASSLAGSGSGYGYTF.

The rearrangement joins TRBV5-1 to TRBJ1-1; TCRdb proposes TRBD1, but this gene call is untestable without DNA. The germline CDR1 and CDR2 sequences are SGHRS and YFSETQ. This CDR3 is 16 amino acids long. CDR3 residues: CASSLGPQGRVTEAFF.

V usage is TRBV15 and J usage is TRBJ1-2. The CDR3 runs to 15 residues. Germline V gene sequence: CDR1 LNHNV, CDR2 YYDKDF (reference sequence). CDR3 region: CATSTDTIGNYGYTF.

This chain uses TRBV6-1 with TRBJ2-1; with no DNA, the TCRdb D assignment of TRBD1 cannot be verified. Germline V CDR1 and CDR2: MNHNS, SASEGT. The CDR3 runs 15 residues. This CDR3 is CASSAIGQGGNEQFF.

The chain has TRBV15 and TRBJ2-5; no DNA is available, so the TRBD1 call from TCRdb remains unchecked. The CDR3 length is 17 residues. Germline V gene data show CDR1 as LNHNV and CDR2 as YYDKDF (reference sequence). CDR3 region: CATSRALGPDGEETQYF.

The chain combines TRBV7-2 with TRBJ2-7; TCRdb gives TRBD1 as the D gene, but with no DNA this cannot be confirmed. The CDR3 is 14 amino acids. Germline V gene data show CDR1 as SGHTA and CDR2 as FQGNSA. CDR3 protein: CASSAGQGAREQYF.

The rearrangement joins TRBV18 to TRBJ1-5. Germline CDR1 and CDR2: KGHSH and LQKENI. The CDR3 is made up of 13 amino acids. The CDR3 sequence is CASSADGDQPQHF.

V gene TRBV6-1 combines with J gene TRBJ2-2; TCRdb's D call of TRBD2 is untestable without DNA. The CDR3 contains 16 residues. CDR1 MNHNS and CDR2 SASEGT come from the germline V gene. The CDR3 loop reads CASSPPGLANTGELFF.

CDR3 sequence reads: CASSPGAEEKLFF. V is TRBV4-2 and J is TRBJ1-4; the D gene TCRdb calls, TRBD1, cannot be checked with no DNA. Germline V CDR1 and CDR2: LGHNA, YNFKEQ. CDR3 length: 13 residues.

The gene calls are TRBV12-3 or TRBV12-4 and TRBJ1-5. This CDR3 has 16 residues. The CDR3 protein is CASSKLTGISNQPQHF.

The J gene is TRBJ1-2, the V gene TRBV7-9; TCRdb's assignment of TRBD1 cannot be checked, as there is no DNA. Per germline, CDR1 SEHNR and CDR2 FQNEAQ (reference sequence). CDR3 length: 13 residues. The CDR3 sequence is CASSLEGGVGYTF.

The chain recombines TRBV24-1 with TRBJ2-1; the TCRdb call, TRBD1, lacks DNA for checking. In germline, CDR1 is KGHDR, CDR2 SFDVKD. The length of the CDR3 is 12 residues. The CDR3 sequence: CATLGQGNEQFF.

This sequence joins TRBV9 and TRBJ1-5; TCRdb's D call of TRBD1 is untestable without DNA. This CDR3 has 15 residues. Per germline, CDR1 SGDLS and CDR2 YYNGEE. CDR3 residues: CASSVTGYPNQPQHF.

CDR3 residues: CASSQFGSDFYNEQFF. The V gene is TRBV14, the J gene TRBJ2-1. The germline gives CDR1 SGHDN, CDR2 FVKESK. The CDR3 loop spans 16 amino acids. The full variable domain, rest sourced from reference TRBV14 and TRBJ2-1, is EAGVTQFPSHSVIEKGQTVTLRCDPISGHDNLYWYRRVMGKEIKFLLHFVKESKQDESGMPNNRFLAERTGGTYSTLKVQPAELEDSGVYFCASSQFGSDFYNEQFFGPGTRLTVL.

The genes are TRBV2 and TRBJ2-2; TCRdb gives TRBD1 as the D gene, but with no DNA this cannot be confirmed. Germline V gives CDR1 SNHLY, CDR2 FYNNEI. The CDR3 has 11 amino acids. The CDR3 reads CASGGVGELFF.

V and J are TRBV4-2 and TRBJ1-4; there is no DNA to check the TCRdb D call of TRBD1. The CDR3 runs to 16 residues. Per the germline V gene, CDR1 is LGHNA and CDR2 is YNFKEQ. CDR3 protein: CASSPGQIDLNEKLFF.

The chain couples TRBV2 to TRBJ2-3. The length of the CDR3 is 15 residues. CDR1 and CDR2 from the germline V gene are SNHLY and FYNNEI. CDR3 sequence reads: CASSEDALVTDTQYF.

The CDR3 sequence is CASSPGQGAGSYNEQFF. V is TRBV6-1 and J is TRBJ2-1; TCRdb outputs TRBD1, but without DNA this stays unchecked. Germline CDR1 is MNHNS and CDR2 is SASEGT. This CDR3 spans 17 amino acids.